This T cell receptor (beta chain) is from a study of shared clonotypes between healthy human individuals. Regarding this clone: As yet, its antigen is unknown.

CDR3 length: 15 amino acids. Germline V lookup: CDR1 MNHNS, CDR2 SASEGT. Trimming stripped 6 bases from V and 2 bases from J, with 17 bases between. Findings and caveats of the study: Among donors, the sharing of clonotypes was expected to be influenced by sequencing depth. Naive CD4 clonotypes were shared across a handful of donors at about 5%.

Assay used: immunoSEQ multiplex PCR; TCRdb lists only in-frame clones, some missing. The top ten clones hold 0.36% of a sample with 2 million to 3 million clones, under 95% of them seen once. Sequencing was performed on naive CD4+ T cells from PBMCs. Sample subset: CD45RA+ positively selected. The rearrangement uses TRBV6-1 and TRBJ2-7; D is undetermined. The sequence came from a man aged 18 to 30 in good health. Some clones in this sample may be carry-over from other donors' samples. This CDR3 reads CASSGTAETPYEQYF. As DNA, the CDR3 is TGTGCCAGCAGCGGAACGGCAGAAACACCCTACGAGCAGTACTTC.